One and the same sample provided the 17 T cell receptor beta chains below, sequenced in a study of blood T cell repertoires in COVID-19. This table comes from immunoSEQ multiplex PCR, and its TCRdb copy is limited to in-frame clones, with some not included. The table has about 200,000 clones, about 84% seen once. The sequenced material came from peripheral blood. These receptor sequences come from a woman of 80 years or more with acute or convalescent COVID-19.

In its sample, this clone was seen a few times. The CDR3 DNA reads TGTGCCAGCAGCGCTGGGACAGGACTATACGAGCAGTACTTC. It codes for CASSAGTGLYEQYF. The chain is built from TRBV9 and TRBJ2-7; 8 bases map to TRBD1. Germline V lookup: CDR1 SGDLS, CDR2 YYNGEE. V was clipped by 3 bases and J by 4 bases; unmatched bases: 6. The CDR3 has 14 residues.

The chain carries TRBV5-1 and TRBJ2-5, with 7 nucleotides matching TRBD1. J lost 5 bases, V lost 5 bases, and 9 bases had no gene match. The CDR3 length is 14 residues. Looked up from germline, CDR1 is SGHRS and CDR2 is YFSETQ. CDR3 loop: CASSQQGSYETQYF. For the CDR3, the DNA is TGCGCCAGCAGTCAACAGGGGAGCTACGAGACCCAGTACTTC.

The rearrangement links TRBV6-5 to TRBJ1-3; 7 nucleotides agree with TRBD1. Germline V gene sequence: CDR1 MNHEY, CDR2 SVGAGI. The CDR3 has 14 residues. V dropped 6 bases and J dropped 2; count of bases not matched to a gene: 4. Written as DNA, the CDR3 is TGTGCCAGCAGGAACGACAGGGCTGGAAACACCATATATTTT. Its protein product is CASRNDRAGNTIYF.

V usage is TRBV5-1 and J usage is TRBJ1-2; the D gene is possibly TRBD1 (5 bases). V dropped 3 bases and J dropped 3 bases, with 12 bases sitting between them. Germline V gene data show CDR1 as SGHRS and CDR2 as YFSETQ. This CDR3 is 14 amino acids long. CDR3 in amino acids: CASSSGRGDYGYTF. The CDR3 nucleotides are TGCGCCAGCAGCTCCGGACGGGGGGACTATGGCTACACCTTC.

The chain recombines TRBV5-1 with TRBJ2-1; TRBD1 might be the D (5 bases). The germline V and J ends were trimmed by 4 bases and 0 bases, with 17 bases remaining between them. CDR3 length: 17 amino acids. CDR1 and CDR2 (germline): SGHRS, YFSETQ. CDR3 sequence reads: CASSVSQGPSSYNEQFF. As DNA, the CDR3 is TGCGCCAGCAGCGTGTCCCAGGGCCCCAGCTCCTACAATGAGCAGTTCTTC.

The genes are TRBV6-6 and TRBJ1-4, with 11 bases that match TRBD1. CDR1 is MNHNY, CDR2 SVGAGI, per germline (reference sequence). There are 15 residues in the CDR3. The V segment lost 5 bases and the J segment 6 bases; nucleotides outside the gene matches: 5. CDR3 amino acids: CASSNPGQGDEKLFF. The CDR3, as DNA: TGTGCCAGCAGTAATCCGGGACAGGGGGATGAAAAACTGTTTTTT.

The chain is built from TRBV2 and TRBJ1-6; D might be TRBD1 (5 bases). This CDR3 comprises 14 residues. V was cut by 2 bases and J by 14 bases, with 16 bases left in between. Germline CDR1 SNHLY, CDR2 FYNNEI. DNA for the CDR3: TGTGCCAGCAGTGAAACCCAGACAGTGGTTACCCTCCACTTT. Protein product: CASSETQTVVTLHF.

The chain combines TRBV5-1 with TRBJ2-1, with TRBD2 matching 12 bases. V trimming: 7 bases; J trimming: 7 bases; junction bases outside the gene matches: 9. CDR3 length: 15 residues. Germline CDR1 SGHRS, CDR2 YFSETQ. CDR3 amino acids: CASSSPGLAGNEQFF. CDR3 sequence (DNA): TGCGCCAGCTCGTCTCCGGGACTAGCGGGTAATGAGCAGTTCTTC.

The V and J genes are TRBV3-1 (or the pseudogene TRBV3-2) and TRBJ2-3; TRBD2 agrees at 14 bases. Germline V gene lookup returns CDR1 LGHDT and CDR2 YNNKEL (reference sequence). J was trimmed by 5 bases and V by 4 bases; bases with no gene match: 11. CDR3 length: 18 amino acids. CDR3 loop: CASSLEGLAGESGDTQYF. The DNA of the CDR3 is TGTGCCAGCAGCCTCGAGGGACTAGCGGGAGAATCGGGAGATACGCAGTATTTT.

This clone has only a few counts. CDR3 amino acids: CASSPPTTYGYTF. For the CDR3, the DNA is TGTGCCAGCAGCCCCCCGACAACCTATGGCTACACCTTC. The V gene is TRBV7-9, the J gene TRBJ1-2; no definite D call. Germline CDR1 is SEHNR and CDR2 is FQNEAQ (reference sequence). CDR3 length: 13 residues. The V and J ends lost 5 bases and 4 bases respectively, with 11 bases between them.

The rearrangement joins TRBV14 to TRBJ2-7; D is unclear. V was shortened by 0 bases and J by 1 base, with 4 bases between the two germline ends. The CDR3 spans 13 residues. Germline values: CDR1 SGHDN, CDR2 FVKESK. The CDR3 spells CASSQELSYEQYF. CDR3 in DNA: TGTGCCAGCAGCCAAGAGTTATCCTACGAGCAGTACTTC. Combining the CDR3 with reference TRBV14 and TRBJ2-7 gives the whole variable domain EAGVTQFPSHSVIEKGQTVTLRCDPISGHDNLYWYRRVMGKEIKFLLHFVKESKQDESGMPNNRFLAERTGGTYSTLKVQPAELEDSGVYFCASSQELSYEQYFGPGTRLTVT.

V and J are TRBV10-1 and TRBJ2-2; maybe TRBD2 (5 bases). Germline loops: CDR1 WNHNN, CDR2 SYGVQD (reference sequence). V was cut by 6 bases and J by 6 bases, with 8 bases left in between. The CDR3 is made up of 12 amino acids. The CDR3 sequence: CASREGSGELFF. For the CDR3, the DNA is TGCGCCAGCAGAGAGGGCTCCGGGGAGCTGTTTTTT.

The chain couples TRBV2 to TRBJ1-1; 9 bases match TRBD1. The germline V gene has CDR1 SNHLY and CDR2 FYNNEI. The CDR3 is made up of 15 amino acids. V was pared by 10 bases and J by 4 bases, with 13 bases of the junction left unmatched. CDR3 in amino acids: CAISGQGTGTTEAFF. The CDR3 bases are TGTGCCATTTCGGGACAGGGAACAGGTACCACTGAAGCTTTCTTT.

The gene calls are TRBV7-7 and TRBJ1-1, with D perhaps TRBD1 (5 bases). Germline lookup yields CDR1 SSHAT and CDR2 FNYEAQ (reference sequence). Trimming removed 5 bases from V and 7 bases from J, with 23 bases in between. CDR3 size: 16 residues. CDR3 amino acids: CASSPIAGSREGEAFF. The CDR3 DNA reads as TGTGCCAGCAGCCCAATCGCGGGGTCCAGGGAGGGTGAAGCTTTCTTT.

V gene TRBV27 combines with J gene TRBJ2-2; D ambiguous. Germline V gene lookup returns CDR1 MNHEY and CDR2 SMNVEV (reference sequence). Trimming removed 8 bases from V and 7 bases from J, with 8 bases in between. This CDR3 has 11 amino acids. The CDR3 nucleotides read TGTGCCAGCGGCAGTGTCGGGGAGCTGTTTTTT. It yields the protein CASGSVGELFF.

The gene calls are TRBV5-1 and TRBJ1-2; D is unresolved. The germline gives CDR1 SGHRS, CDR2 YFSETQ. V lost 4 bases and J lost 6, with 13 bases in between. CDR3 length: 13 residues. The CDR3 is CASSPGSGDGYTF. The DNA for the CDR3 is TGCGCCAGCAGCCCAGGCAGCGGAGATGGCTACACCTTC.

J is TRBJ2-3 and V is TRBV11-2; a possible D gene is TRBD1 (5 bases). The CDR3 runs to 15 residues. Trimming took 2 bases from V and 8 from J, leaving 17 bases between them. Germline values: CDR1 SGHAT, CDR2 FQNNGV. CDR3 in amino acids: CASSLLSQGWGTQYF. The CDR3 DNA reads TGTGCCAGCAGCTTACTATCTCAGGGCTGGGGTACGCAGTATTTT.